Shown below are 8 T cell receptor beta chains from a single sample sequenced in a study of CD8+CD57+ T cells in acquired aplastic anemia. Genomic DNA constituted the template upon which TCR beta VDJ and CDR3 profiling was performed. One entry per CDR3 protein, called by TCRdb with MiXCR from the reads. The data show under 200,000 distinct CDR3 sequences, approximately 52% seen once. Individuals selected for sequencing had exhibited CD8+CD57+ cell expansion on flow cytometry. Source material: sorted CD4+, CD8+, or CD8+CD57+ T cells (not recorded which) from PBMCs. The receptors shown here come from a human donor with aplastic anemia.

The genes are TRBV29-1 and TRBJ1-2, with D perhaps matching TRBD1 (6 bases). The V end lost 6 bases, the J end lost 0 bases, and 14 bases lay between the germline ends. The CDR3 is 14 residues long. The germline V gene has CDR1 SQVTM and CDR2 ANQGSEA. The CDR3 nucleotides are TGCAGCGTGCAACAGGGCTTCTCTAACTATGGCTACACCTTC. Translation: CSVQQGFSNYGYTF.

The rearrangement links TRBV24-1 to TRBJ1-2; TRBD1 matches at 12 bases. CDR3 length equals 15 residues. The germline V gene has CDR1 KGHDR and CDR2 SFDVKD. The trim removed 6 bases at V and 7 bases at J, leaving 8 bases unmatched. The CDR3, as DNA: TGTGCCACCAGTATCACGGGACAGGGGGCTTGTGGCTACACCTTC. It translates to CATSITGQGACGYTF.

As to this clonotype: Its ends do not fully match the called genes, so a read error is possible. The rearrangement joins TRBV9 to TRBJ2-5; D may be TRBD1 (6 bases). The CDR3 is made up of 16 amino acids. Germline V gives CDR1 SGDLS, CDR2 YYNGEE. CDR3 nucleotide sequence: TGTGCCAGCAGCCCTGGGGACATTAGAACCCAAGAGACCCAGTACTTT. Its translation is CASSPGDIRTQETQYF.

The chain's CDR3 is CASRGQGARDSPLHF. The CDR3 DNA reads as TGTGCCAGCAGGGGACAGGGGGCGCGGGATTCACCCCTCCACTTT. This chain connects TRBV3-1 to TRBJ1-6, with 12 bases that match TRBD1. Unmatched junction bases numbered 5, after V lost 6 bases and J lost 8 bases. In germline, CDR1 is LGHDT, CDR2 YNNKEL (reference sequence). This CDR3 contains 15 residues.

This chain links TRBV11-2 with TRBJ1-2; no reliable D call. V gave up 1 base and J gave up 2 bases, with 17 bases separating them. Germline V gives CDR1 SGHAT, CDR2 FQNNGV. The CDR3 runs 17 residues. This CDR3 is CASSLVTTLTANYGYTF. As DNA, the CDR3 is TGTGCCAGCAGCTTAGTCACGACTCTAACTGCGAACTATGGCTACACCTTC.

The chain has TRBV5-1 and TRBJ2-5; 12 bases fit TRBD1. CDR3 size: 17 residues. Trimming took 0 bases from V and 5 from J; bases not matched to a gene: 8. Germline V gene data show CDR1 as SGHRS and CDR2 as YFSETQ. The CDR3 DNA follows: TGCGCCAGCAGCTTGGAAGGGACAGGGGGCGCGTGGGAGACCCAGTACTTC. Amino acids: CASSLEGTGGAWETQYF.

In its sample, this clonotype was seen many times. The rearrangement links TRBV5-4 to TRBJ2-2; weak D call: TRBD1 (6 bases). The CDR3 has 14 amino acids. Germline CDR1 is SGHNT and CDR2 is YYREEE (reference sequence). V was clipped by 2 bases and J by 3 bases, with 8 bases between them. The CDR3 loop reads CASSFRQDTGELFF. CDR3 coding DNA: TGTGCCAGCAGCTTCCGACAGGACACCGGGGAGCTGTTTTTT.

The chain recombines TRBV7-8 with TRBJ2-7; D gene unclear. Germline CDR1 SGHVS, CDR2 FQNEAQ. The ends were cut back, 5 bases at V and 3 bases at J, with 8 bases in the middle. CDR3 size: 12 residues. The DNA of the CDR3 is TGTGCCAGCAGCCGACCTAGCTACGAGCAGTACTTC. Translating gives CASSRPSYEQYF.